This T cell receptor (beta chain) was identified in a study of CD8 T cells in Susac syndrome. Across the study: There were Susac syndrome patients who were therapy-naive at blood draw, others on corticosteroids, and others on intravenous immunoglobulin alone.

General study points: Sixteen Susac-specific public clones were found in total CD8+ repertoires and about five in CD8+ TEMRA repertoires.

A note on this clonotype: Antigen unknown.

The CDR3 consists of 16 residues. Trimming shortened V by 1 base and J by 0 bases, and 9 bases separated the two germline ends. Germline V gene data show CDR1 as LGHDT and CDR2 as YNNKEL (reference sequence). An input of about 0.45 to 1 ug of RNA was subjected to reverse transcription using random hexamers. An immunoSEQ multiplex PCR generated amplified TCR beta CDR3 products spanning 54 Vbeta and 13 Jbeta. TCRdb re-called the immunoSEQ multiplex PCR reads through MiXCR, storing one row per CDR3 protein. The sample holds 200,000 or so distinct CDR3 sequences, over 90% seen once. TEMRA cells were enriched by FACS, and CD4+ and CD8+ T cells were negatively isolated.

The sequencing input was CD8+ T cells from PBMCs. The receptor was derived from a human donor with Susac syndrome. The chain has TRBV3-1 and TRBJ2-2; D remains unclear. This CDR3 is CASSQVEAPNTGELFF. In DNA form, the CDR3 reads TGTGCCAGCAGCCAAGTGGAAGCGCCGAACACCGGGGAGCTGTTTTTT.